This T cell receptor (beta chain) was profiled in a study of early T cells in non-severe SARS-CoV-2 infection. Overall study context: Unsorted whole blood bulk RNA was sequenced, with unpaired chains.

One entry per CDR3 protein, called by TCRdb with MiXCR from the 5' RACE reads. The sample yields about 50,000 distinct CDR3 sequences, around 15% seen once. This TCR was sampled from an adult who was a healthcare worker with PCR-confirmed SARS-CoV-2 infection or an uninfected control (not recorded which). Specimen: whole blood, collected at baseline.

The CDR3: CAWGRDSGYEQYF. CDR3 in DNA: TGTGCCTGGGGCCGGGACAGCGGATACGAGCAGTACTTC. V is TRBV30 and J is TRBJ2-7; 7 positions match TRBD1. With 5 bases clipped from V and 4 bases from J, the junction kept 8 bases outside the gene matches. The germline gives CDR1 GTSNPN, CDR2 SVGIG (reference sequence). CDR3 length: 13 residues.